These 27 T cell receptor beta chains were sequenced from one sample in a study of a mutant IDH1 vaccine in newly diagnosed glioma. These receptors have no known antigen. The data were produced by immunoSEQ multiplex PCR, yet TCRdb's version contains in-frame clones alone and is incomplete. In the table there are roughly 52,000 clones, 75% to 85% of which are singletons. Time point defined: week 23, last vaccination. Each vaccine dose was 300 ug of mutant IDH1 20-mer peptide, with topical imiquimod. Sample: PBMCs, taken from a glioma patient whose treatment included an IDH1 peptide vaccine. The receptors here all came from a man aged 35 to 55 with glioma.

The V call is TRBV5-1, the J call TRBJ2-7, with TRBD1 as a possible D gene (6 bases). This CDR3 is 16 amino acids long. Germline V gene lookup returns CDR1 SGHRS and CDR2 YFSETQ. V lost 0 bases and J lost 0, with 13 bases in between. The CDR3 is CASSLGDWDTSYEQYF. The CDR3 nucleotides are TGCGCCAGCAGCTTGGGCGATTGGGACACCTCCTACGAGCAGTACTTC.

DNA of the CDR3: TGTGCCATCAGTGAGTCGGGACAGGTCCAATACGAGCAGTACTTC. The encoded protein is CAISESGQVQYEQYF. The genes are TRBV10-3 and TRBJ2-7, with TRBD1 identical over 8 bases. V shed 0 bases, J shed 4 bases, and the junction held 5 bases outside the gene matches. The CDR3 length is 15 residues. Per germline, CDR1 ENHRY and CDR2 SYGVKD.

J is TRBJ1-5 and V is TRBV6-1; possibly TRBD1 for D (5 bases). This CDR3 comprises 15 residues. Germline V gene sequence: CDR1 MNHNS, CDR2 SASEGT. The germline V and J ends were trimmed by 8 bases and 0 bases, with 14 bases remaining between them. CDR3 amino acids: CASAGQGVSNQPQHF. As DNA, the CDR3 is TGTGCCAGCGCGGGGCAGGGTGTTAGCAATCAGCCCCAGCATTTT.

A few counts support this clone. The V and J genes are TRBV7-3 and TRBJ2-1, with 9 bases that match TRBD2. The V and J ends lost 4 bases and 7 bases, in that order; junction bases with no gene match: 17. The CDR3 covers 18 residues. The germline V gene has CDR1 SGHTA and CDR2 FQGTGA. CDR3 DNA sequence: TGTGCCAGCAGCTCGAAATTACGGGGTAGCGGGGGTCGGAATGAGCAGTTCTTC. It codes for CASSSKLRGSGGRNEQFF.

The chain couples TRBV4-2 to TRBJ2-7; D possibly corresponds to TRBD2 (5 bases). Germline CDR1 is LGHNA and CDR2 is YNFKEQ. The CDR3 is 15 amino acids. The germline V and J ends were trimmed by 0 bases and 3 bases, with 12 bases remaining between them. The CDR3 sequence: CASSQDEGSGYEQYF. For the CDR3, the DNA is TGTGCCAGCAGCCAAGATGAGGGTTCAGGCTACGAGCAGTACTTC.

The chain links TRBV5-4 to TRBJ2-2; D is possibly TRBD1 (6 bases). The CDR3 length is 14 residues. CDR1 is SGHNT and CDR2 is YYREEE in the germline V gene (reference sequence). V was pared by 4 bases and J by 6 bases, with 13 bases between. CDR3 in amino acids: CASSTPTGPGELFF. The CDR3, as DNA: TGTGCCAGCAGCACACCAACAGGGCCCGGGGAGCTGTTTTTT. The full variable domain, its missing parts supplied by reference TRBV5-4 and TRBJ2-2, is ETGVTQSPTHLIKTRGQQVTLRCSSQSGHNTVSWYQQALGQGPQFIFQYYREEENGRGNFPPRFSGLQFPNYSSELNVNALELDDSALYLCASSTPTGPGELFFGEGSRLTVL.

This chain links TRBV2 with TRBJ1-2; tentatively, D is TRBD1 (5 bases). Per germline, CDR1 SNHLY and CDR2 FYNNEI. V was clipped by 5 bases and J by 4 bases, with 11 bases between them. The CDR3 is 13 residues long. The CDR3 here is CASSNRGTYGYTF. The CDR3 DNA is TGTGCCAGCAGTAACCGGGGGACCTATGGCTACACCTTC.

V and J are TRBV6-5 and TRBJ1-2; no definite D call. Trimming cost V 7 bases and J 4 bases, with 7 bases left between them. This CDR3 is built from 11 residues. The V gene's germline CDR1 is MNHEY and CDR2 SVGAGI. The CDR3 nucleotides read TGTGCCAGCACTCCGATCTATGGCTACACCTTC. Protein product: CASTPIYGYTF.

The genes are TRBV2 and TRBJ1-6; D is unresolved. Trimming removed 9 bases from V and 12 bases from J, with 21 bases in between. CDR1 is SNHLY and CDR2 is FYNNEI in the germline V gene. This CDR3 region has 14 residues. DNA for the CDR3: TGTGCCAGTGTCCCGCCAGGAACGAGACAACCCCTCCACTTT. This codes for CASVPPGTRQPLHF.

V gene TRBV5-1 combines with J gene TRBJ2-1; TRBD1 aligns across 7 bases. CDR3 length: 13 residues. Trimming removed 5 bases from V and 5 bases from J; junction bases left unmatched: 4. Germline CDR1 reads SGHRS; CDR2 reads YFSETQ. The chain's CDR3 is CASSTGVDNEQFF. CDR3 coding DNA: TGCGCCAGCAGTACAGGGGTCGACAATGAGCAGTTCTTC.

This CDR3 is CASSYWGQANEKLFF. In DNA, the CDR3 is TGTGCCAGCAGCTACTGGGGGCAGGCAAATGAAAAACTGTTTTTT. This chain connects TRBV5-8 to TRBJ1-4, with a weak D call TRBD1 (6 bases). Germline V gives CDR1 SGHTS, CDR2 YDEGEE. The CDR3 is 15 amino acids. The V and J ends lost 3 bases and 5 bases respectively, with 14 bases between them.

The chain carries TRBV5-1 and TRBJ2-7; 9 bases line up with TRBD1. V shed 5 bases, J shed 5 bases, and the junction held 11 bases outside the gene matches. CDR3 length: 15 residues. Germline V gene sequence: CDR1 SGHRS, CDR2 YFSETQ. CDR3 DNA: TGCGCCAGCAGACTGACATTATGGACAGGGGACGAGCAGTACTTC. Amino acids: CASRLTLWTGDEQYF.

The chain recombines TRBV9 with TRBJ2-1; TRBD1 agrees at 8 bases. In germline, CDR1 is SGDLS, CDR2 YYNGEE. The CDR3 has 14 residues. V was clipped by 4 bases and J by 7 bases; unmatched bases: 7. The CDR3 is CASSPGGAHNEQFF. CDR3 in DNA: TGTGCCAGCAGCCCAGGGGGCGCCCATAATGAGCAGTTCTTC.

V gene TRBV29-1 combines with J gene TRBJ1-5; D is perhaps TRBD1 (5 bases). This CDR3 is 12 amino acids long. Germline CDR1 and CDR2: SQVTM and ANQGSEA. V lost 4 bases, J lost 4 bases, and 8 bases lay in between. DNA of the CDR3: TGCAGCGTTGCGGACACGAATCAGCCCCAGCATTTT. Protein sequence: CSVADTNQPQHF.

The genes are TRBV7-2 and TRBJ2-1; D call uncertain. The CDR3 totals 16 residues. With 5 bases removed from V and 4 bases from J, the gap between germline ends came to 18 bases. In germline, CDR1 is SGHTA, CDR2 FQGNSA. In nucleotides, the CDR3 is TGTGCCAGCAGCGTACCCCCCTTCCGATCGTACAATGAGCAGTTCTTC. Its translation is CASSVPPFRSYNEQFF.

The CDR3 spells CASSPDSSGNTIYF. CDR3 in DNA: TGTGCCAGCAGTCCCGACAGCTCTGGAAACACCATATATTTT. The chain carries TRBV6-6 and TRBJ1-3; D is possibly TRBD1 (5 bases). This CDR3 is 14 amino acids long. CDR1 MNHNY and CDR2 SVGAGI come from the germline V gene (reference sequence). V lost 5 bases and J 0 bases, leaving 8 bases between the germline ends.

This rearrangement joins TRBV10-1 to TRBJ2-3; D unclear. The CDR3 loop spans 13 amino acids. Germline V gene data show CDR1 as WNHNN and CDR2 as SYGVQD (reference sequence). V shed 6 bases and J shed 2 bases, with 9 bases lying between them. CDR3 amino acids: CASSMDLTDTQYF. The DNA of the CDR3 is TGCGCCAGCAGCATGGACCTCACAGATACGCAGTATTTT.

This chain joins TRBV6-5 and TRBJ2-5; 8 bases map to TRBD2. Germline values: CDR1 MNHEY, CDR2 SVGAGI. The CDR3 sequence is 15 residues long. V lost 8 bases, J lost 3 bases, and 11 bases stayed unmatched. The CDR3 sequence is CASRRGGMEKETQYF. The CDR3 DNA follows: TGTGCCAGCCGACGCGGGGGGATGGAGAAAGAGACCCAGTACTTC.

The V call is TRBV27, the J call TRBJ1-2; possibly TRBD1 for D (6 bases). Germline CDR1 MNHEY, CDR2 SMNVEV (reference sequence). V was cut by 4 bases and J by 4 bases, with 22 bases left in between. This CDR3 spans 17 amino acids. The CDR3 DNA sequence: TGTGCCAGCAGTTCACTGACCCCGGACAGATCCGGCTATGGCTACACCTTC. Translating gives CASSSLTPDRSGYGYTF.

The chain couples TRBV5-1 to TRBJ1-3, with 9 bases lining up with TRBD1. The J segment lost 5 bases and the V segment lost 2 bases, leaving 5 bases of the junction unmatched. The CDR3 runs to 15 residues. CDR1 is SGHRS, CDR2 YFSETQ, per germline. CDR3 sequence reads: CASSLGTGGRNTIYF. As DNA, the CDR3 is TGCGCCAGCAGCTTAGGTACAGGGGGCCGAAACACCATATATTTT.

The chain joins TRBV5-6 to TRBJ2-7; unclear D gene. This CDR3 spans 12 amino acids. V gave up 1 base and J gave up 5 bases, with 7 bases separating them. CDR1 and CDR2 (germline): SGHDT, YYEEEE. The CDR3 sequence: CASSLIPHEQYF. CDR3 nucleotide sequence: TGTGCCAGCAGCTTGATCCCTCACGAGCAGTACTTC.

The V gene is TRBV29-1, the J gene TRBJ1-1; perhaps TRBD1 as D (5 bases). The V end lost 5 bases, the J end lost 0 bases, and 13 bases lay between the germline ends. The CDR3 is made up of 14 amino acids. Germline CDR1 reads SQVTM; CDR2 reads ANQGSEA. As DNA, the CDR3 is TGCAGCGTTCGAGCAGGGACTTTGAACACTGAAGCTTTCTTT. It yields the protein CSVRAGTLNTEAFF.

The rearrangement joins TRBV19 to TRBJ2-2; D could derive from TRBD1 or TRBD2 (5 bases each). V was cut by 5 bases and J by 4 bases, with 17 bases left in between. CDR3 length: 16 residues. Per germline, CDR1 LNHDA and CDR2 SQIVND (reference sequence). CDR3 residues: CASSVGTALSTGELFF. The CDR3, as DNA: TGTGCCAGTAGTGTTGGGACGGCCCTGAGCACCGGGGAGCTGTTTTTT.

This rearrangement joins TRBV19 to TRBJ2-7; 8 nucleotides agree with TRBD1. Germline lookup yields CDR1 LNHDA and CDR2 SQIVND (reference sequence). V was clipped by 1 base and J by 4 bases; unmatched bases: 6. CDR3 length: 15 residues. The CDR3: CASSIGQGPWYEQYF. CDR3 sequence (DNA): TGTGCCAGTAGTATAGGACAGGGGCCGTGGTACGAGCAGTACTTC.

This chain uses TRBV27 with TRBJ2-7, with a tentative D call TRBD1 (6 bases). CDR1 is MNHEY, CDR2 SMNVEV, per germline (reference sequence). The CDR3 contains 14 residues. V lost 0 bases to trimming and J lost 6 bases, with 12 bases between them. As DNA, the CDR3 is TGTGCCAGCAGTTTATCGATTACAGGGTCCGAGCAGTACTTC. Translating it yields CASSLSITGSEQYF.

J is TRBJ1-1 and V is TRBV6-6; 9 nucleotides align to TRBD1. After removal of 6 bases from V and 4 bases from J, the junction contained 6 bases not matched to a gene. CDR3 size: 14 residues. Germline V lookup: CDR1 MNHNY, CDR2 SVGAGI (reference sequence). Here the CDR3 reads CASSQQGAGTEAFF. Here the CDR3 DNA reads TGTGCCAGCAGCCAACAGGGGGCGGGCACTGAAGCTTTCTTT.

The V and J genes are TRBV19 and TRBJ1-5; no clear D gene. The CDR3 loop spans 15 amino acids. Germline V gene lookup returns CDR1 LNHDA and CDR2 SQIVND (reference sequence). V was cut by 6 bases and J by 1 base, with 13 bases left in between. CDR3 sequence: CASRADQGSNQPQHF. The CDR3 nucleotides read TGTGCCAGTAGGGCAGATCAAGGGAGCAATCAGCCCCAGCATTTT.